This T cell receptor (delta chain) was profiled in a study of gamma-delta chains in newborns, infants, children. Germline values: CDR1 GEAIGNYY, CDR2 EKD. The CDR3 is 18 amino acids. V shed 0 bases, J shed 0 bases, and the junction held 4 bases outside the gene matches. TCRdb fed the reads to CATT. The repertoire holds roughly 4,700 delta-chain clones, approximately 2.9% seen once, with approximately 15% in the top ten. By share, this clone counts as medium-sized. This CDR3 is also generated by other DNA sequences in the sample. The TCR was taken from a child who was a newborn, infant or young child, either healthy, febrile or measles-vaccinated (not recorded which). V is TRDV2 and J is TRDJ3; 7 bases agree with TRDD3. The sample consisted of blood. This CDR3 is CACDTGWGSSWDTRQMFF. CDR3 coding DNA: TGTGCCTGTGACACCGGTTGGGGGAGCTCCTGGGACACCCGACAGATGTTTTTC.